The 11 T cell receptor beta chains in this list originate from one sample, sequenced in a study of CD8+ T cells in alopecia areata. RNA was isolated and reverse transcribed to cDNA, the sequencing template. Profiling relied on immunoSEQ multiplex PCR, and the TCRdb table lists in-frame clones only, not all of them. The sample shows 150,000 or so clones, about three fifths of them seen only once. Described treatment: oral pan-JAK inhibitor, 5-10 mg twice daily. The starting material was CD4+ T cells sorted from blood, obtained at approximately week 60, from a patient treated with tofacitinib. The receptors stem from a human donor with alopecia areata.

This clone came up a few times. V usage is TRBV25-1 and J usage is TRBJ1-4; D is perhaps TRBD1 (5 bases). V gave up 6 bases and J gave up 11 bases, with 10 bases separating them. This CDR3 has 11 residues. Germline CDR1 reads MGHDK; CDR2 reads SYGVNS. The CDR3 is CASSGTFKLFF. CDR3 bases: TGTGCCAGCAGCGGGACTTTTAAACTGTTTTTT. Full variable domain (missing parts from reference TRBV25-1 and TRBJ1-4): EADIYQTPRYLVIGTGKKITLECSQTMGHDKMYWYQQDPGMELHLIHYSYGVNSTEKGDLSSESTVSRIRTEHFPLTLESARPSHTSQYLCASSGTFKLFFGSGTQLSVL.

This clone was observed a few times. The rearrangement links TRBV19 to TRBJ2-7, with D perhaps TRBD1 (5 bases). V lost 3 bases and J lost 3, with 12 bases in between. Germline CDR1 LNHDA, CDR2 SQIVND (reference sequence). The CDR3 is 14 amino acids. CDR3 nucleotides: TGTGCCAGTAGTATGAGAAGGGGCGACTACGAGCAGTACTTC. It specifies CASSMRRGDYEQYF.

This clone was observed a single time. V gene TRBV7-9 combines with J gene TRBJ2-7, with D hard to call. The V and J ends lost 0 bases and 4 bases respectively, with 10 bases between them. CDR3 length: 14 residues. Germline values: CDR1 SEHNR, CDR2 FQNEAQ (reference sequence). The CDR3 DNA reads as TGTGCCAGCAGCTTAGCCGCGACACCATACGAGCAGTACTTC. Residues: CASSLAATPYEQYF.

This clone was detected a few times. This chain links TRBV29-1 with TRBJ1-2; D ambiguous. Trimming removed 3 bases from V and 9 bases from J, with 8 bases in between. Germline CDR1 reads SQVTM; CDR2 reads ANQGSEA. The CDR3 is 10 amino acids. The CDR3 nucleotides are TGCAGCGTTGAGGGGAGCCGCTACACCTTC. This codes for CSVEGSRYTF.

V usage is TRBV29-1 and J usage is TRBJ1-5; 9 positions agree with TRBD1. Germline V gene sequence: CDR1 SQVTM, CDR2 ANQGSEA. The CDR3 consists of 13 residues. After removal of 6 bases from V and 7 bases from J, the junction contained 7 bases not matched to a gene. The CDR3 is CSVQQGAWQPQHF. The CDR3 DNA follows: TGCAGCGTGCAACAGGGGGCCTGGCAGCCCCAGCATTTT.

The chain employs TRBV4-1 and TRBJ1-6; TRBD1 matches 7 bases. The V segment lost 3 bases and the J segment 6 bases; nucleotides outside the gene matches: 5. Germline loops: CDR1 MGHRA, CDR2 YSYEKL. The CDR3 has 15 amino acids. The CDR3 DNA follows: TGCGCCAGCAGCCAGCTGGGACAGCTTAATTCACCCCTCCACTTT. This sequence encodes CASSQLGQLNSPLHF.

This clone has more than one count but fewer than ten. The genes are TRBV29-1 and TRBJ2-7; 8 positions match TRBD1. The CDR3 extends over 14 amino acids. Germline values: CDR1 SQVTM, CDR2 ANQGSEA. The V gene end was trimmed by 4 bases and the J gene end by 6 bases; junction bases not matched to a gene: 11. CDR3: CSVGNSGQVTEQYF. The CDR3 DNA is TGCAGCGTTGGAAACTCGGGACAGGTAACCGAGCAGTACTTC.

This clone was counted a few times. This chain connects TRBV11-2 to TRBJ2-5; D possibly corresponds to TRBD2 (5 bases). Germline V gene data show CDR1 as SGHAT and CDR2 as FQNNGV. The CDR3 has 14 residues. Trimming left V 0 bases short and J 3 bases short, with 8 bases between. Written as DNA, the CDR3 is TGTGCCAGCAGCTTAGAACTAGAGGAAGAGACCCAGTACTTC. Translation gives CASSLELEEETQYF.

This chain joins TRBV7-2 and TRBJ1-2, with unresolved D. Trimming took 6 bases from V and 7 from J, leaving 12 bases between them. The CDR3 is 12 amino acids. Germline CDR1 and CDR2: SGHTA and FQGNSA. As DNA, the CDR3 is TGTGCCAGCAGTCCATTGAAGGTTGGCTACACCTTC. Encoded protein: CASSPLKVGYTF. Based on the CDR3 plus reference TRBV7-2 and TRBJ1-2, the full variable domain is GAGVSQSPSNKVTEKGKDVELRCDPISGHTALYWYRQSLGQGLEFLIYFQGNSAPDKSGLPSDRFSAERTGGSVSTLTIQRTQQEDSAVYLCASSPLKVGYTFGSGTRLTVV.

CDR3 in DNA: TGTGCCAGCAGTTTTGGGGGGAAGCGCACAGATACGCAGTATTTT. Protein: CASSFGGKRTDTQYF. The gene calls are TRBV27 and TRBJ2-3, with a weak D call TRBD2 (6 bases). The CDR3 runs 15 residues. Germline V gives CDR1 MNHEY, CDR2 SMNVEV (reference sequence). Trimming stripped 3 bases from V and 1 base from J, with 11 bases between.

This chain links TRBV5-6 with TRBJ2-5; no clear D. V lost 0 bases and J 4 bases, leaving 10 bases between the germline ends. This CDR3 has 14 residues. Germline-derived CDR1 and CDR2 are SGHDT and YYEEEE. The CDR3 DNA follows: TGTGCCAGCAGCTTGGGGTTGTGGTCAGAGACCCAGTACTTC. Protein: CASSLGLWSETQYF.